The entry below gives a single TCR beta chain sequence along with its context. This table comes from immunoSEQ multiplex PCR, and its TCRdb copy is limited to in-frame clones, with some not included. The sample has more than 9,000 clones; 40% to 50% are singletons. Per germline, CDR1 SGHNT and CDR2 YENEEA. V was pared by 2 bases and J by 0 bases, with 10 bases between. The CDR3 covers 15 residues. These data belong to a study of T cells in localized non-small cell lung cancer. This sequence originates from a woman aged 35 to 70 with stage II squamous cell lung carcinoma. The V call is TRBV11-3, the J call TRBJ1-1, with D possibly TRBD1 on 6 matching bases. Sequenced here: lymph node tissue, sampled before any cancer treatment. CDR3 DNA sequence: TGTGCCAGCAGCTTACGGGACACCCTGAACACTGAAGCTTTCTTT. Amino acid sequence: CASSLRDTLNTEAFF.